Listed below are T cell receptor beta chains from one sample, sequenced in a study of control samples from healthy donors and cancer patients. TCRdb's copy holds only in-frame clones and misses some; the assay was immunoSEQ multiplex PCR. This table has about 44,000 clones, roughly 86% appearing once. What was sequenced was PBMCs. The receptors were gathered from a woman aged 60-75 years with lung cancer. The CDR3 runs from the conserved cysteine through the conserved F or W.

v_gene: TRBV5-6; CDR3aa: CASRTGGIYGYTF
v_gene: TRBV14; CDR3aa: CASSQGLQETQYF
v_gene: TRBV20-1; CDR3aa: CSASYQREGHTQYF
v_gene: TRBV3-1/TRBV3-2; CDR3aa: CASSLGGTDGYTF
v_gene: TRBV6-5; CDR3aa: CASKDRAGTDTQYF
v_gene: TRBV12-3/TRBV12-4; CDR3aa: CASSLNRDRLTF
v_gene: TRBV9; CDR3aa: CASSVSHVIGQGAHEQYF
v_gene: TRBV7-2; CDR3aa: CASNLGPLLREGTYNEQFF
v_gene: TRBV6-1; CDR3aa: CASSEDGGESFYEQYF
v_gene: TRBV28; CDR3aa: CASSSFIQGIDGYTF
v_gene: TRBV14; CDR3aa: CASSQVAGDRGETQYF
v_gene: TRBV30; CDR3aa: CAGDSSGANVLTF
v_gene: TRBV3-1/TRBV3-2; CDR3aa: CASSPRGYEQYF
v_gene: TRBV30; CDR3aa: CAGRTSGAYEQYF
v_gene: TRBV19; CDR3aa: CASSTGYEQYF
v_gene: TRBV6-5; CDR3aa: CASKQDHYNEQFF
v_gene: TRBV24-1; CDR3aa: CATSERTSGRFIDTQYF
v_gene: TRBV4-1; CDR3aa: CASSQTRGAAAF
v_gene: TRBV3-1/TRBV3-2; CDR3aa: CASSQDGGGNTEAFF
v_gene: TRBV5-1; CDR3aa: CASSIDRATNEKLFF
v_gene: TRBV27; CDR3aa: CASSLSSYSNQPQHF
v_gene: TRBV30; CDR3aa: CAWSGSLVQNIQYF
v_gene: TRBV9; CDR3aa: CASSVNQGADEQFF
v_gene: TRBV9; CDR3aa: CASSEAGVNQPQHF
v_gene: TRBV7-9; CDR3aa: CASSSNGDLNIYEQYF
v_gene: TRBV7-2; CDR3aa: CASSPTLEREKLFF
v_gene: TRBV20-1; CDR3aa: CSASDRDSLQPQHF
v_gene: TRBV24-1; CDR3aa: CATSEGGQGNYGYTF
v_gene: TRBV10-1; CDR3aa: CASSWSGKLAEQFF
v_gene: TRBV5-1; CDR3aa: CASSLQGGGTEAFF
v_gene: TRBV5-4; CDR3aa: CASSAGQGMNTEAFF
v_gene: TRBV7-9; CDR3aa: CASSLPPRGDGYTF
v_gene: TRBV5-6; CDR3aa: CASSPRDRGPGELFF
v_gene: TRBV30; CDR3aa: CAWVGTSGRHSTDTQYF
v_gene: TRBV9; CDR3aa: CASSESGSTDTQYF
v_gene: TRBV6-6; CDR3aa: CASSYSIGARLFF
v_gene: TRBV27; CDR3aa: CASNSGTRMGNEQFF
v_gene: TRBV4-1; CDR3aa: CASSRAYQGGPNNEQFF
v_gene: TRBV20-1; CDR3aa: CSASRGNEQFF
v_gene: TRBV6-6; CDR3aa: CASSYTSGGETQYF
v_gene: TRBV30; CDR3aa: CAWEMNRAGELFF